This T cell receptor (beta chain) stems from a study of blood T cell repertoires in COVID-19. Whole-study context: Researchers got acute and convalescent COVID-19 samples from the United States, Italy and Spain. From T cells, B-cell-depleted T cells, or PBMCs came the material, which was cDNA or gDNA.

The CDR3 sequence is 18 residues long. Trimming at V came to 6 bases and at J to 0 bases, leaving 9 bases not matched to a gene. From germline, CDR1 is ENHRY and CDR2 SYGVKD. Methods used by the authors: For nucleated cells, counts were estimated from reference gene primer amplification. Libraries were prepared by immunoSEQ multiplex PCR; TCRdb keeps only in-frame clonotypes and omits some of them. V, J and clone size derive from that table, while D and trimming were established from the DNA sequence. The sample lists about 190,000 clones; 80% to 90% were seen once. Specimen: peripheral blood. This TCR derives from a man between 65 and 85 years old with active or convalescent COVID-19. The V call is TRBV10-3, the J call TRBJ2-1; 12 bases align to TRBD2. The DNA of the CDR3 is TGTGCCATCAGGGAGACTAGCGGGAGAACAAACTCCTACAATGAGCAGTTCTTC. It is translated as CAIRETSGRTNSYNEQFF.